This T cell receptor beta chain was captured by sequencing in a study of beta chain features in type 1 diabetes. General study findings and limits: Among all four CD4+ subsets, Type 1 diabetes patients had TCRB CDR3s that were moderately but significantly shorter.

Of the isolated RNA, all was reverse transcribed, and so the sequenced material was expressed TCRB transcripts. Data came from immunoSEQ multiplex PCR; TCRdb stores just in-frame clones and leaves some out. The repertoire consists of a few hundred thousand clones, with around an eighth occurring once and the leading ten covering 0.0095% to 0.013%. Comment on this clone: Its antigen is currently unknown.

The source of this sequence is a young woman with type 1 diabetes. The specimen was naive CD4+ T cells from blood.

CDR3 bases: TGTGCCAGCAGTGAAGCGGCCCCACTCCAGCGATACTTC. It translates to CASSEAAPLQRYF. J is TRBJ2-7 and V is TRBV2; D unclear. Between the trimmed V and J ends, which lost 0 bases and 13 bases, there was a span of 16 bases. The germline CDR1 and CDR2 sequences are SNHLY and FYNNEI. The CDR3 sequence is 13 residues long.